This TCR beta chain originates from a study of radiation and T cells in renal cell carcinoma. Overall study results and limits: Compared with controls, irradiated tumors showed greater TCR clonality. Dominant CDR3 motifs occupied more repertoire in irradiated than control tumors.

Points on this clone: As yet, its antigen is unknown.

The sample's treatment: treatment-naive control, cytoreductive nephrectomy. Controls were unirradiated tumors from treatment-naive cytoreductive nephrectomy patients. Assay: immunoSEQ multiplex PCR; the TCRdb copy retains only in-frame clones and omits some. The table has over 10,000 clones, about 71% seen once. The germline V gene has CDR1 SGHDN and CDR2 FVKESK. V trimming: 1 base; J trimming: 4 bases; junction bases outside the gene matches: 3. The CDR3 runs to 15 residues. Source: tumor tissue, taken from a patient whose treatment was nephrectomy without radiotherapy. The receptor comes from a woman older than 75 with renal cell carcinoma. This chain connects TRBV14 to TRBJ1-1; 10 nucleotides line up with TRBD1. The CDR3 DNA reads TGTGCCAGCAGCCAAGGACAGGGGGCCTTCACTGAAGCTTTCTTT. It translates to CASSQGQGAFTEAFF.